Shown below are 9 T cell receptor beta chains from a single sample sequenced in a study of T cell repertoires in cytomegalovirus infection. TCRdb passed the reads through MiXCR, listing each CDR3 protein once. The sample contains some 180,000 distinct CDR3 sequences, around 20% of which appear only once. Sequencing input: PBMCs. These receptors all come from a human donor in good health (CMV status not recorded). Some clones in this sample may be carry-over from other donors' samples.

The rearrangement joins TRBV12-3 or TRBV12-4 to TRBJ2-2; no clear D. V was clipped by 7 bases and J by 1 base, with 10 bases between them. This CDR3 comprises 14 residues. The CDR3 protein is CASMRIMNTGELFF. CDR3 DNA sequence: TGTGCCAGCATGAGGATCATGAACACCGGGGAGCTGTTTTTT.

This clonotype was found many times. The genes are TRBV11-2 and TRBJ2-3; TRBD2 matches 15 bases. Germline lookup yields CDR1 SGHAT and CDR2 FQNNGV. V was clipped by 0 bases and J by 2 bases; unmatched bases: 15. The CDR3 is 22 residues long. In DNA, the CDR3 is TGTGCCAGCAGCTTAGATCATTGGCAAGGGACTAGCGGGAGGCCCTTCACAGATACGCAGTATTTT. Translated: CASSLDHWQGTSGRPFTDTQYF.

J is TRBJ2-3 and V is TRBV23-1; 8 bases are a match to TRBD1. TRBV23-1 qualifies as an ORF whose function is uncertain. The V gene end was trimmed by 3 bases and the J gene end by 0 bases; junction bases not matched to a gene: 11. This CDR3 is built from 18 residues. The CDR3 DNA reads as TGCGCCAGCAGTCACGGACAGGGCCCCGGGCATAGCACAGATACGCAGTATTTT. Its translation: CASSHGQGPGHSTDTQYF.

This sequence joins TRBV5-5 and TRBJ2-4, with no clear D. CDR1 and CDR2 (germline): SGHKS, YYEKEE (reference sequence). The CDR3 length is 13 residues. Trimming pared 6 bases from V and 6 bases from J, leaving 13 bases between. This chain's CDR3 is CASTPSPGNIQYF. Here the CDR3 DNA reads TGTGCCAGCACCCCCAGCCCAGGAAACATTCAGTACTTC.

The sample holds many counts of this clonotype. The chain employs TRBV7-2 and TRBJ2-7; no firm D call. CDR3 size: 16 residues. CDR1 is SGHTA, CDR2 FQGNSA, per germline. Trimming took off 3 bases at V and 2 bases at J, with 17 bases between the two ends. The chain's CDR3 is CASSFFFGHPTYEQYF. The CDR3, as DNA: TGTGCCAGCAGCTTTTTCTTTGGGCACCCGACCTACGAGCAGTACTTC.

This rearrangement joins TRBV18 to TRBJ1-5; D remains unclear. V shed 4 bases and J shed 1 base, with 17 bases lying between them. The CDR3 length is 17 residues. Germline CDR1 is KGHSH and CDR2 is LQKENI. CDR3 region: CASSREQRAVSNQPQHF. CDR3 coding DNA: TGTGCCAGCTCACGGGAACAAAGGGCGGTGAGCAATCAGCCCCAGCATTTT.

This clonotype was seen ten or more times. The V call is TRBV27, the J call TRBJ2-1; D is possibly TRBD1 (6 bases). The CDR3 loop spans 13 amino acids. Trimming left V 7 bases short and J 6 bases short, with 13 bases between. The germline V gene encodes CDR1 MNHEY and CDR2 SMNVEV (reference sequence). The CDR3 here is CASTRLGGNEQFF. As DNA, the CDR3 is TGTGCCAGCACCCGCTTAGGGGGCAATGAGCAGTTCTTC.

CDR3 loop: CATSRRQGGDTEAFF. As DNA, the CDR3 is TGTGCCACCAGCAGACGACAGGGGGGGGACACTGAAGCTTTCTTT. V gene TRBV15 combines with J gene TRBJ1-1; 9 bases align to TRBD1. Losses at the gene ends were 2 bases for V and 3 bases for J; bases not matched to a gene: 4. The length of the CDR3 is 15 residues. The germline V gene has CDR1 LNHNV and CDR2 YYDKDF (reference sequence).

Note on this clonotype: The junction and the germline gene differ at one end; a read error may be behind it. This chain links TRBV11-2 with TRBJ2-7; D possibly corresponds to TRBD1 (6 bases). CDR1 and CDR2 (germline): SGHAT, FQNNGV. This CDR3 contains 14 residues. The CDR3 nucleotides are TGTGCCAGCAGCTCGGACAGTAGGAACTACGAGCCGTACTTC. The encoded protein is CASSSDSRNYEPYF. Drawing the rest from reference TRBV11-2 and TRBJ2-7, the complete variable domain is EAGVAQSPRYKIIEKRQSVAFWCNPISGHATLYWYQQILGQGPKLLIQFQNNGVVDDSQLPKDRFSAERLKGVDSTLKIQPAKLEDSAVYLCASSSDSRNYEPYFGPGTRLTVT.